The 25 T cell receptor beta chains presented below share a single source sample, sequenced in a study of cytomegalovirus exposure and HLA in healthy donors. The study ran its PCR with 60 Vbeta and 13 Jbeta primers. Generated by immunoSEQ multiplex PCR, the TCRdb table keeps only in-frame clones and is missing some. The sample yields 160,000 or so clones, over 70% seen once. Sequenced: PBMCs. These receptors came from a woman aged 18-30 years in good health and CMV-seronegative.

CDR3 in amino acids: CASSDTGNHRETQYF. The CDR3 bases are TGTGCCAGCAGTGATACAGGAAACCACCGGGAGACCCAGTACTTC. The chain is built from TRBV2 and TRBJ2-5; D is possibly TRBD1 (5 bases). The CDR3 is 15 residues long. V was shortened by 3 bases and J by 5 bases, with 16 bases between the two germline ends. CDR1 is SNHLY, CDR2 FYNNEI, per germline. The whole variable domain, remainder taken from reference TRBV2 and TRBJ2-5, is EPEVTQTPSHQVTQMGQEVILRCVPISNHLYFYWYRQILGQKVEFLVSFYNNEISEKSEIFDDQFSVERPDGSNFTLKIRSTKLEDSAMYFCASSDTGNHRETQYFGPGTRLLVL.

The rearrangement joins TRBV9 to TRBJ2-1; 8 bases are shared with TRBD2. Germline CDR1 reads SGDLS; CDR2 reads YYNGEE. The V and J ends lost 3 bases and 1 base, in that order; junction bases with no gene match: 3. There are 15 residues in the CDR3. CDR3 coding DNA: TGTGCCAGCAGCGACGGGGGGGCGTCCTACAATGAGCAGTTCTTC. Translation gives CASSDGGASYNEQFF. The full variable domain, in which reference TRBV9 and TRBJ2-1 provide the parts outside the CDR3, is DSGVTQTPKHLITATGQRVTLRCSPRSGDLSVYWYQQSLDQGLQFLIQYYNGEERAKGNILERFSAQQFPDLHSELNLSSLELGDSALYFCASSDGGASYNEQFFGPGTRLTVL.

The chain joins TRBV5-4 to TRBJ1-6, with 9 bases fitting TRBD1. The CDR3 is 16 amino acids. The germline CDR1 and CDR2 sequences are SGHNT and YYREEE (reference sequence). V shed 4 bases, J shed 10 bases, and the junction held 12 bases outside the gene matches. CDR3 amino acids: CASSPVRTGAQSPLHF. The CDR3 nucleotides read TGTGCCAGCAGCCCAGTAAGGACAGGGGCCCAATCACCCCTCCACTTT.

The V call is TRBV2, the J call TRBJ2-3, with D perhaps matching TRBD2 (7 bases). Between the trimmed V and J ends, which lost 0 bases and 1 base, there was a span of 11 bases. The length of the CDR3 is 16 residues. Germline CDR1 is SNHLY and CDR2 is FYNNEI. CDR3 nucleotides: TGTGCCAGCAGTGAAGCAGCGGGACACCGCACAGATACGCAGTATTTT. This gives the protein CASSEAAGHRTDTQYF.

The rearrangement uses TRBV5-1 and TRBJ1-1; possibly TRBD1 for D (6 bases). Germline CDR1 and CDR2: SGHRS and YFSETQ. Trimming cost V 3 bases and J 1 base, with 10 bases left between them. The CDR3 runs to 14 residues. In DNA form, the CDR3 reads TGCGCCAGCAGCTCGGGACACCCGAACACTGAAGCTTTCTTT. It yields the protein CASSSGHPNTEAFF.

J is TRBJ1-2 and V is TRBV19; 7 bases are shared with TRBD1. CDR3 length: 15 amino acids. Germline V gene lookup returns CDR1 LNHDA and CDR2 SQIVND (reference sequence). With V trimmed by 4 bases and J by 4 bases, 9 bases remained unmatched. Here the CDR3 DNA reads TGTGCCAGTAGTAGGGCTCTGGGACAGCGCTATGGCTACACCTTC. Residues: CASSRALGQRYGYTF.

V gene TRBV18 combines with J gene TRBJ1-2, with TRBD1 matching over 8 bases. Per germline, CDR1 KGHSH and CDR2 LQKENI. Trimming took 3 bases from V and 8 from J; bases not matched to a gene: 8. CDR3 length: 14 amino acids. The CDR3 loop is CASSPFDRGDGYTF. CDR3 in DNA: TGTGCCAGCTCACCCTTTGACAGGGGTGACGGCTACACCTTC.

The chain has TRBV28 and TRBJ1-4; no definite D call. Trimming shortened V by 4 bases and J by 7 bases, and 13 bases separated the two germline ends. Germline lookup yields CDR1 MDHEN and CDR2 SYDVKM. The CDR3 sequence is 14 residues long. In DNA form, the CDR3 reads TGTGCCAGCAGTTGGGGTAGCGCCTCTGAAAAACTGTTTTTT. It specifies CASSWGSASEKLFF. Supplemented by reference TRBV28 and TRBJ1-4, the full variable domain reads DVKVTQSSRYLVKRTGEKVFLECVQDMDHENMFWYRQDPGLGLRLIYFSYDVKMKEKGDIPEGYSVSREKKERFSLILESASTNQTSMYLCASSWGSASEKLFFGSGTQLSVL.

The chain recombines TRBV11-2 with TRBJ2-7, with a possible D match to TRBD1 (6 bases). The germline V gene encodes CDR1 SGHAT and CDR2 FQNNGV. The CDR3 totals 16 residues. V was shortened by 5 bases and J by 7 bases, with 24 bases between the two germline ends. As DNA, the CDR3 is TGTGCCAGCAGCGGAACAGGGCCCCCTTCTTGGGGGGAGCAGTACTTC. Its translation: CASSGTGPPSWGEQYF.

This chain uses TRBV7-6 with TRBJ2-3; 9 bases align to TRBD2. The CDR3 is made up of 16 amino acids. CDR1 and CDR2 (germline): SGHVS, FNYEAQ. With 4 bases clipped from V and 1 base from J, the junction kept 6 bases outside the gene matches. CDR3 region: CASSSVLAGGTDTQYF. CDR3 bases: TGTGCCAGCAGCTCAGTATTAGCGGGGGGCACAGATACGCAGTATTTT.

Remarks on this clone: An end of the junction does not agree with germline; a read error may underlie this. The V call is TRBV11-3, the J call TRBJ2-7, with a tentative D call TRBD1 (6 bases). Per germline, CDR1 SGHNT and CDR2 YENEEA. CDR3 size: 12 residues. DNA for the CDR3: TGTGCCAGCAGCTTAGGATTCCGGGACATTGGCTTC. This translates into CASSLGFRDIGF.

The chain links TRBV2 to TRBJ2-1; TRBD1 aligns across 8 bases. The junction had 8 bases not matched to a gene; V was cut back by 10 bases and J by 6 bases. In germline, CDR1 is SNHLY, CDR2 FYNNEI. This CDR3 comprises 13 residues. In DNA, the CDR3 is TGTGCCAACGGACAGGGTCAACGCAATGAGCAGTTCTTC. Amino acid sequence: CANGQGQRNEQFF.

The chain joins TRBV6-1 to TRBJ1-5, with 10 bases matching TRBD1. The CDR3 sequence is 14 residues long. Trimming cost V 4 bases and J 6 bases; bases outside gene matches: 3. The germline V gene has CDR1 MNHNS and CDR2 SASEGT. The CDR3 sequence is CASSGQGATQPQHF. The DNA of the CDR3 is TGTGCCAGCAGTGGACAGGGGGCGACTCAGCCCCAGCATTTT.

The V and J genes are TRBV9 and TRBJ2-5; possible D gene TRBD2, 6 bases. The CDR3 is made up of 15 amino acids. Trimming cost V 0 bases and J 0 bases, with 9 bases left between them. The germline gives CDR1 SGDLS, CDR2 YYNGEE. The CDR3 region is CASSVAGDYQETQYF. In nucleotides, the CDR3 is TGTGCCAGCAGCGTAGCGGGGGATTACCAAGAGACCCAGTACTTC. The whole variable domain, remainder taken from reference TRBV9 and TRBJ2-5, is DSGVTQTPKHLITATGQRVTLRCSPRSGDLSVYWYQQSLDQGLQFLIQYYNGEERAKGNILERFSAQQFPDLHSELNLSSLELGDSALYFCASSVAGDYQETQYFGPGTRLLVL.

The chain employs TRBV19 and TRBJ1-2; no firm D call. CDR1 is LNHDA and CDR2 is SQIVND in the germline V gene (reference sequence). The CDR3 totals 13 residues. V lost 4 bases and J 8 bases, leaving 14 bases between the germline ends. This CDR3 is CASSNADLGGYTF. Here the CDR3 DNA reads TGTGCCAGTAGTAACGCTGACCTCGGGGGCTACACCTTC.

The chain employs TRBV28 and TRBJ1-2, with no clear D. The CDR3 extends over 12 amino acids. Deletions cut 5 bases from V and 6 bases from J, with 10 bases between. Germline V lookup: CDR1 MDHEN, CDR2 SYDVKM. The CDR3 reads CASSQVTDGYTF. The CDR3 nucleotides are TGTGCCAGCAGTCAGGTAACTGATGGCTACACCTTC.

The rearrangement uses TRBV7-2 and TRBJ1-2; D is ambiguous. Trimming removed 5 bases from V and 4 bases from J, with 17 bases in between. CDR1 SGHTA and CDR2 FQGNSA come from the germline V gene. This CDR3 spans 15 amino acids. This chain's CDR3 is CASSPAPAAFYGYTF. DNA of the CDR3: TGTGCCAGCAGCCCCGCCCCGGCGGCATTCTATGGCTACACCTTC.

The chain links TRBV4-1 to TRBJ2-7, with a tentative D call TRBD1 (6 bases). V was pared by 0 bases and J by 11 bases, with 14 bases between. This CDR3 contains 13 residues. Germline V CDR1 and CDR2: MGHRA, YSYEKL. The CDR3 sequence: CASSQDRRTVEYF. CDR3 in DNA: TGCGCCAGCAGCCAAGATCGTCGGACAGTAGAGTACTTC.

V and J are TRBV10-2 and TRBJ2-3, with D uncertain. Germline CDR1 and CDR2: WSHSY and SAAADI. V lost 6 bases and J lost 8, with 9 bases in between. This CDR3 is 11 amino acids long. The DNA of the CDR3 is TGCGCCAGCAGGACAAGTGGTACGCAGTATTTT. Its protein is CASRTSGTQYF.

The chain joins TRBV7-6 to TRBJ1-5; no clear D gene. Trimming shortened V by 5 bases and J by 0 bases, and 11 bases separated the two germline ends. Germline CDR1 reads SGHVS; CDR2 reads FNYEAQ. The CDR3 spans 15 residues. In DNA, the CDR3 is TGTGCCAGCAGCCCAGCGGCCTATAGCAATCAGCCCCAGCATTTT. Protein: CASSPAAYSNQPQHF.

V is TRBV30 and J is TRBJ2-7, with D tentatively TRBD1 (6 bases). In germline, CDR1 is GTSNPN, CDR2 SVGIG (reference sequence). The germline V and J ends were trimmed by 0 bases and 3 bases, with 6 bases remaining between them. The CDR3 consists of 12 residues. The CDR3 loop reads CAWSVDSYEQYF. For the CDR3, the DNA is TGTGCCTGGAGTGTGGACAGCTACGAGCAGTACTTC.

This clone was observed once. V is TRBV5-6 and J is TRBJ2-1; maybe TRBD2 (6 bases). Per the germline V gene, CDR1 is SGHDT and CDR2 is YYEEEE. The CDR3 runs to 14 residues. Trimming removed 0 bases at V and 6 bases at J, with 10 bases between. In nucleotides, the CDR3 is TGTGCCAGCAGCTTGGGACACGGGGGCAATGAGCAGTTCTTC. Amino acids: CASSLGHGGNEQFF.

The chain employs TRBV9 and TRBJ1-3, with D possibly matching TRBD1 (5 bases). CDR1 is SGDLS and CDR2 is YYNGEE in the germline V gene. The CDR3 length is 17 residues. V was pared by 0 bases and J by 0 bases, with 13 bases between. The CDR3 coding sequence is TGTGCCAGCAGCGTAGCAGAAGGGGCCCGCTCTGGAAACACCATATATTTT. As protein: CASSVAEGARSGNTIYF.

The CDR3 region has the DNA TGTGCCAGCAGCTCCCCGGCAGGGTGGTACGAGCAGTACTTC. This sequence encodes CASSSPAGWYEQYF. The rearrangement links TRBV5-6 to TRBJ2-7; D possibly corresponds to TRBD1 (5 bases). The CDR3 is made up of 14 amino acids. V lost 3 bases, J lost 4 bases, and 14 bases lay in between. CDR1 is SGHDT and CDR2 is YYEEEE in the germline V gene.

The chain combines TRBV28 with TRBJ2-1; 9 nucleotides align to TRBD1. This CDR3 comprises 19 residues. V dropped 2 bases and J dropped 7; count of bases not matched to a gene: 18. Germline assignment: CDR1 MDHEN and CDR2 SYDVKM. The CDR3 DNA reads TGTGCCAGCAGTTTACGCCGCCCCGCCGGGACAGGGATATCAAATGAGCAGTTCTTC. It yields the protein CASSLRRPAGTGISNEQFF.